This paragraph reports one T cell receptor beta chain. The antigen is not known. Trimming took off 5 bases at V and 3 bases at J, with 23 bases between the two ends. This CDR3 is 17 amino acids long. The germline gives CDR1 SQVTM, CDR2 ANQGSEA. The data were obtained in a study of Graves' ophthalmopathy and Graves' hyperthyroidism. Study-level information: Hyperthyroidism counted as stable given no ophthalmopathy within 18 months of follow-up.

Hyperthyroidism patients, all newly diagnosed, had under 2 months' duration and ages of 18 to 65. Exclusion covered patients with other autoimmune diseases or uncontrolled infections (as well as pregnancy or lactation). Study-wide results and limits: Blood repertoires reportedly contained most expanded thyroid clonotypes above 0.001 frequency.

RNA transcripts served as template for amplifying TCR beta CDR3 sequences. Second-round multiplex PCR came after first-round RT-PCR with HTBI primers. One entry per CDR3 protein results from TCRdb running MiXCR on the multiplex PCR reads. Among over a million distinct CDR3 sequences listed, roughly two fifths were seen once. The TCR originated in an adult man with Graves' hyperthyroidism. Material: peripheral blood or thyroid tissue (not recorded which). The rearrangement links TRBV29-1 to TRBJ1-5; unclear D gene. The CDR3: CSVIRALGGENNQPQHF. The DNA for the CDR3 is TGCAGCGTTATTAGGGCTCTCGGCGGGGAGAACAATCAGCCCCAGCATTTT. The whole variable domain, remainder taken from reference TRBV29-1 and TRBJ1-5, is SAVISQKPSRDICQRGTSLTIQCQVDSQVTMMFWYRQQPGQSLTLIATANQGSEATYESGFVIDKFPISRPNLTFSTLTVSNMSPEDSSIYLCSVIRALGGENNQPQHFGDGTRLSIL.